This is a list of T cell receptor beta chains from one sample in a study of T cell responses to AZD1222 COVID-19 vaccine. Generated by immunoSEQ multiplex PCR, the TCRdb table keeps only in-frame clones and is missing some. The data show some 62,000 clones, over 70% seen once. The specimen was peripheral blood, collected on day 0 of AZD1222 vaccination. These receptors originate from an adult in good health. The CDR3 runs from the conserved cysteine through the conserved F or W. Each record gives: J gene, V gene, CDR3 protein.

>TRBJ1-2|TRBV28
CASSWGSDYGYTF
>TRBJ1-1|TRBV4-1
CASSQGESQNTEAFF
>TRBJ2-1|TRBV11-2
CASSLERSNEQFF
>TRBJ2-1|TRBV7-7
CASSLGLAGYNEQFF
>TRBJ1-2|TRBV4-3
CASTSGRGDYGYTF
>TRBJ2-1|TRBV6-5
CASSYSGMDGNEQFF
>TRBJ2-2|TRBV27
CASSHQTGGRSYTGELFF
>TRBJ2-7|TRBV27
CASSSRIPLYEQYF
>TRBJ2-1|TRBV3-1/TRBV3-2
CASSQAGGRSYNEQFF
>TRBJ1-1|TRBV7-2
CASILTPNTEAFF
>TRBJ1-6|TRBV5-1
CASSLGDGTERVF
>TRBJ1-3|TRBV19
CASSISPDSNTIYF
>TRBJ1-2|TRBV29-1
CSVDKGGQGYGYTF
>TRBJ1-6|TRBV9
CASSPESRSYNSPLHF
>TRBJ1-2|TRBV4-2
CASSQGGRTGAGYTF
>TRBJ2-7|TRBV7-9
CASSLGPRASGGYEQYF
>TRBJ1-6|TRBV9
CASSTAPVNSPLHF
>TRBJ2-2|TRBV7-2
CASRGAGATGELFF
>TRBJ2-7|TRBV4-3
CASSQDWGGLSYEQYF
>TRBJ1-2|TRBV28
CASSSSDRRGYGYTF
>TRBJ1-5|TRBV27
CASSSQGVAEPQHF
>TRBJ1-5|TRBV6-5
CASSTGQGDQPQHF
>TRBJ2-7|TRBV4-3
CASSQDFSGFFSEQYF
>TRBJ2-2|TRBV4-1
CASSQDASTGELFF
>TRBJ2-7|TRBV30
CAWSFAGTTYEQYF
>TRBJ1-2|TRBV6-2/TRBV6-3
CASSRQNYGYTF
>TRBJ2-5|TRBV5-1
CASSLARDYKETQYF
>TRBJ1-5|TRBV7-6
CASSSQAGGPNQPQHF
>TRBJ1-1|TRBV25-1
CASSDRPGTGVTEAFF
>TRBJ1-1|TRBV3-1/TRBV3-2
CASSQEPGNTEAFF
>TRBJ1-1|TRBV5-6
CASSTRGGKRTEAFF
>TRBJ1-2|TRBV7-6
CASSLGQGQWDYGYTF
>TRBJ2-7|TRBV9
CASSADGYEQYF
>TRBJ2-7|TRBV6-2/TRBV6-3
CASSYSRAEGYEQYF
>TRBJ2-1|TRBV5-8
CASSWGRRGHNEQFF
>TRBJ2-5|TRBV2
CASKPTSQLVTQYF
>TRBJ2-7|TRBV2
CASSEQGPYEQYF
>TRBJ1-1|TRBV19
CASRPQGGSPEAFF
>TRBJ1-2|TRBV3-1/TRBV3-2
CASSGFGEGYGYTF
>TRBJ2-4|TRBV29-1
CSVVGQGGIVKNIQYF